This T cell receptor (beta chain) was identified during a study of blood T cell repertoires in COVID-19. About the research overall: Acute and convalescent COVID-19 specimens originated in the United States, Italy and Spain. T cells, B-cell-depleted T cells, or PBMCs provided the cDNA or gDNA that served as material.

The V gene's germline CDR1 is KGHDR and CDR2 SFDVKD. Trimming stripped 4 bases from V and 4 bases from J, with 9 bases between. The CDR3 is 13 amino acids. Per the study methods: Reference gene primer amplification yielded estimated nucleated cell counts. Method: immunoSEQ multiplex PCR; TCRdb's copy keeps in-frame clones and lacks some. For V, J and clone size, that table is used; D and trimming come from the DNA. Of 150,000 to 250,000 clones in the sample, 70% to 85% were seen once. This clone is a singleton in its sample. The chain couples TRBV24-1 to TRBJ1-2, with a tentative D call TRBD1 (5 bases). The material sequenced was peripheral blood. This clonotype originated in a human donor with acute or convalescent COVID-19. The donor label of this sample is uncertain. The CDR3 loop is CATSDSGFYGYTF. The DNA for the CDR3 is TGTGCCACCAGTGACTCAGGGTTCTATGGCTACACCTTC.